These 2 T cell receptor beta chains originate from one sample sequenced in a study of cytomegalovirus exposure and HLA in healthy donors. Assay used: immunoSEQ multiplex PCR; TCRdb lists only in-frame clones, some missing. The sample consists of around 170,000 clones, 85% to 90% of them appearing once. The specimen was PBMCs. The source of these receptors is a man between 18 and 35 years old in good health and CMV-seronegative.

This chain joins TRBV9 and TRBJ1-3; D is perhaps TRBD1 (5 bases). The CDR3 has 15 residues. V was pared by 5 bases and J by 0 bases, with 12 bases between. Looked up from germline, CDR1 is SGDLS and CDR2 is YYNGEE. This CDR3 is CASSAWGDSGNTIYF. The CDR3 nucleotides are TGTGCCAGCAGTGCCTGGGGGGACTCTGGAAACACCATATATTTT. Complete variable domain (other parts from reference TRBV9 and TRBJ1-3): DSGVTQTPKHLITATGQRVTLRCSPRSGDLSVYWYQQSLDQGLQFLIQYYNGEERAKGNILERFSAQQFPDLHSELNLSSLELGDSALYFCASSAWGDSGNTIYFGEGSWLTVV.

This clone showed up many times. In nucleotides, the CDR3 is TGTGCCAGCAGTCAAGGACAGGGAACCTATAATTCACCCCTCCACTTT. It yields the protein CASSQGQGTYNSPLHF. The rearrangement uses TRBV27 and TRBJ1-6; 8 bases align to TRBD1. CDR3 size: 16 residues. Per germline, CDR1 MNHEY and CDR2 SMNVEV (reference sequence). With V trimmed by 5 bases and J by 2 bases, 5 bases remained unmatched.